One and the same sample provided the 7 T cell receptor beta chains below, sequenced in a study of T cell changes during pregnancy in multiple sclerosis (dated by TCRdb to between 2019 and 2020). Library preparation used the immunoSEQ multiplex PCR assay. Here the immuneACCESS table is served through TCRdb, limited to in-frame sequences with V and J called. Missing clones are a known gap in these copies; in checked studies unresolved V genes cover under half, and the rest lacks a known reason. For this sample the table gives about 29,000 clones, of which 90% to 95% were detected only once. 6.2% of the sample is in the top ten clones. Sequencing used CD8+ T cells from peripheral blood mononuclear cells, obtained before pregnancy. These receptors all stem from a female donor with multiple sclerosis, enrolled in a pregnancy study.

V usage is TRBV29-1 and J usage is TRBJ2-2; 9 bases map to TRBD1. Germline CDR1 SQVTM, CDR2 ANQGSEA. V dropped 3 bases and J dropped 2; count of bases not matched to a gene: 4. The CDR3 length is 15 residues. The CDR3 DNA reads as TGCAGCGTTGAGTCGGGACAGGGAAACACCGGGGAGCTGTTTTTT. Its protein is CSVESGQGNTGELFF.

This chain connects TRBV7-9 to TRBJ2-1; D is undetermined. V was trimmed by 5 bases and J by 0 bases, leaving 8 bases between them. The CDR3 loop spans 14 amino acids. From germline, CDR1 is SEHNR and CDR2 FQNEAQ (reference sequence). CDR3 sequence (DNA): TGTGCCAGCAGCCACTCGAGCTCCTACAATGAGCAGTTCTTC. Translation gives CASSHSSSYNEQFF.

CDR3 amino acids: CASMGRLAGSSYNEQFF. The CDR3 region has the DNA TGTGCCAGCATGGGCCGACTAGCGGGAAGCTCCTACAATGAGCAGTTCTTC. V usage is TRBV2 and J usage is TRBJ2-1; 11 bases line up with TRBD2. The CDR3 runs 17 residues. CDR1 is SNHLY and CDR2 is FYNNEI in the germline V gene. J was trimmed by 0 bases and V by 7 bases; bases with no gene match: 8.

The chain combines TRBV19 with TRBJ2-7; TRBD1 is a possible D gene (6 bases). The length of the CDR3 is 13 residues. Germline CDR1 and CDR2: LNHDA and SQIVND (reference sequence). The V end was cut by 6 bases, the J end by 3 bases, with 12 bases between. CDR3 nucleotide sequence: TGTGCCAGTAGCGGGAAGGACAGCTACGAGCAGTACTTC. Translation gives CASSGKDSYEQYF.

This clone is classed as medium-sized. CDR3 in amino acids: CASSQEQAGANEKLFF. The CDR3, as DNA: TGTGCCAGCAGCCAAGAACAGGCAGGAGCTAATGAAAAACTGTTTTTT. The chain has TRBV4-2 and TRBJ1-4; D may be TRBD1 (5 bases). This CDR3 has 16 residues. V gave up 0 bases and J gave up 3 bases, with 11 bases separating them. CDR1 is LGHNA and CDR2 is YNFKEQ in the germline V gene.

The count of this clone is one. V and J are TRBV27 and TRBJ2-7, with D perhaps TRBD2 (6 bases). CDR3 length: 13 residues. Germline V CDR1 and CDR2: MNHEY, SMNVEV (reference sequence). With 5 bases removed from V and 1 base from J, the gap between germline ends came to 9 bases. Here the CDR3 reads CASSTTRSYEQYF. The CDR3 nucleotides are TGTGCCAGCAGTACGACTAGGTCCTACGAGCAGTACTTC.

This chain uses TRBV4-2 with TRBJ2-3, with 9 bases lining up with TRBD2. The CDR3 runs 17 residues. Trimming cost V 0 bases and J 2 bases; bases outside gene matches: 6. Germline V gives CDR1 LGHNA, CDR2 YNFKEQ. Here the CDR3 DNA reads TGTGCCAGCAGCCAAGATCGGGCTAGCGGGACCACAGATACGCAGTATTTT. This codes for CASSQDRASGTTDTQYF.